This entry is about one TCR beta chain. Its target is unknown. The data were taken from a study of T cells in Graves' hyperthyroidism and ophthalmopathy. The germline CDR1 and CDR2 sequences are WSHSY and SAAADI. V dropped 6 bases and J dropped 7; count of bases not matched to a gene: 7. CDR3 length: 14 residues. Amplification targeted TCR beta CDR3 regions from RNA transcripts. TCR CDR3 regions were first amplified by RT-PCR with HTBI primers. TCRdb used MiXCR to reprocess the multiplex PCR reads, holding one entry per CDR3 protein. The sample comprises roughly 660,000 distinct CDR3 sequences, 15% to 20% of which are singletons, and around a sixth rests with the top ten. Patients having uncontrolled infection, another autoimmune disease, pregnancy or lactation were not included. Study-wide points: Most expanded thyroid clonotypes above 0.001 recurred in blood.

The source is a man aged 45-60 years with Graves' hyperthyroidism. The source material was blood. The V call is TRBV10-2, the J call TRBJ2-2, with 8 bases aligning to TRBD1. The CDR3 bases are TGCGCCAGCAGGCAGGCAGGGGGCCACGGGGAGCTGTTTTTT. This encodes CASRQAGGHGELFF.